The 2 T cell receptor beta chains below all came from one sample that was sequenced in a study of T cell responses to AZD1222 COVID-19 vaccine. Sequencing was performed with immunoSEQ multiplex PCR; in TCRdb, only in-frame clones are kept and a portion is missing. The table records roughly 93,000 clones, roughly 89% of them present only once. The specimen was peripheral blood, collected 28 days after the second AZD1222 dose. The receptors derive from an adult who received the AZD1222 COVID-19 vaccine.

Of note for this clone: One end of the junction varies from germline; a read error may be responsible. The chain uses TRBV7-7 and TRBJ2-7; 7 bases line up with TRBD2. In germline, CDR1 is SSHAT, CDR2 FNYEAQ (reference sequence). CDR3 length: 16 amino acids. The DNA of the CDR3 is TGTGCTAGCAGCTCTAGCGGCGGGGAGGAAGCACACGAGCAGTACTTC. Protein sequence: CASSSSGGEEAHEQYF.

The V and J genes are TRBV28 and TRBJ1-6; TRBD1 matches at 7 bases. The V segment lost 7 bases and the J segment 4 bases; nucleotides outside the gene matches: 13. The CDR3 sequence is 17 residues long. Germline CDR1 is MDHEN and CDR2 is SYDVKM. In DNA form, the CDR3 reads TGTGCCAGCACCCTCAAACAGGGGATCCTTTATAATTCACCCCTCCACTTT. Translation: CASTLKQGILYNSPLHF.